The following is a TCR beta chain sequence with its context. Antigen specificity is unknown. Deep level was the assay's run setting. Clones were read by immunoSEQ multiplex PCR, and TCRdb kept only the in-frame ones, dropping some. The repertoire has around 500,000 clones, roughly 78% of them found once; the top ten carry 10% to 15%. This specimen comes from a study of shared clonotypes between healthy human individuals. Study-wide findings and caveats: Few donors restricted represented genetic and exposure-history diversity.

The CDR3 contains 10 residues. The ends were cut back, 3 bases at V and 9 bases at J, with 6 bases in the middle. Germline V gene lookup returns CDR1 DFQATT and CDR2 SNEGSKA (reference sequence). The clonotype comes from a woman between 40 and 55 years old in good health. Some clones in this sample may be carry-over from other donors' samples. Source material: PBMCs. The chain combines TRBV20-1 with TRBJ2-1; D remains unclear. Here the CDR3 DNA reads TGCAGTGCTAGTCATACTGAGCAGTTCTTC. Protein product: CSASHTEQFF.